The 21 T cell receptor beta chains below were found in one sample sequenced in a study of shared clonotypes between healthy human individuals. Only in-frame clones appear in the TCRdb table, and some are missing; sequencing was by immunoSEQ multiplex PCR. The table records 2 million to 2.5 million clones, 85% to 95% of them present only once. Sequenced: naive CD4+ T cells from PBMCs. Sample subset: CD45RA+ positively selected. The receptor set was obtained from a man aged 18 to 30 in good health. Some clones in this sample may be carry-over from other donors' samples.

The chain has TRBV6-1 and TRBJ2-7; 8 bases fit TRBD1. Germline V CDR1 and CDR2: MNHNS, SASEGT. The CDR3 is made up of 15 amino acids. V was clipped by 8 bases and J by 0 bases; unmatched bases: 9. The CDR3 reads CASGTGPLSSYEQYF. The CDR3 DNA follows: TGTGCCAGCGGGACAGGACCGCTGAGCTCCTACGAGCAGTACTTC.

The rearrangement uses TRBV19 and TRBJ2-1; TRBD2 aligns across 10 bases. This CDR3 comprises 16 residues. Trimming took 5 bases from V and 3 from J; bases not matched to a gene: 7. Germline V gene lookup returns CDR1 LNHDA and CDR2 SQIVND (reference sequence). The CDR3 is CASSPYTSGDYNEQFF. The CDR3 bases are TGTGCCAGTAGTCCCTATACTAGCGGGGACTACAATGAGCAGTTCTTC.

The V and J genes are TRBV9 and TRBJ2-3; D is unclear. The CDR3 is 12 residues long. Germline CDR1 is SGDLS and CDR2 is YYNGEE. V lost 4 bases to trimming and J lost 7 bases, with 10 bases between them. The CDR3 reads CASSPPSNTQYF. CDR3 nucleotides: TGTGCCAGCAGCCCTCCATCGAATACGCAGTATTTT.

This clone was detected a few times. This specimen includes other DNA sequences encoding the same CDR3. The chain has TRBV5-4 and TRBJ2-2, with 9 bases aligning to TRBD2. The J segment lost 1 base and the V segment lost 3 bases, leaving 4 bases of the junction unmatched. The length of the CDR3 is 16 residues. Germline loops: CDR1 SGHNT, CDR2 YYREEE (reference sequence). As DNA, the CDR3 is TGTGCCAGCAGCTCCGGGACTAGCAGGAACACCGGGGAGCTGTTTTTT. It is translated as CASSSGTSRNTGELFF.

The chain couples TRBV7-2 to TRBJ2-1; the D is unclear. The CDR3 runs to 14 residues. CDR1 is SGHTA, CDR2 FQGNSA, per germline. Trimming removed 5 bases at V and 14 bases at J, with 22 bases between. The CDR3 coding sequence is TGTGCCAGCAGCCCCACCCGAGCAAAACCTTGTGAGTTCTTC. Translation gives CASSPTRAKPCEFF.

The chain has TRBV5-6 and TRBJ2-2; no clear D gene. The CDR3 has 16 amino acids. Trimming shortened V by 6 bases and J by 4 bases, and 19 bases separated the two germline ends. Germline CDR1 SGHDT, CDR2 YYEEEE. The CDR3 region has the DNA TGTGCCAGCAATTACCGGGTGTCACCACCCACCGGGGAGCTGTTTTTT. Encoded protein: CASNYRVSPPTGELFF.

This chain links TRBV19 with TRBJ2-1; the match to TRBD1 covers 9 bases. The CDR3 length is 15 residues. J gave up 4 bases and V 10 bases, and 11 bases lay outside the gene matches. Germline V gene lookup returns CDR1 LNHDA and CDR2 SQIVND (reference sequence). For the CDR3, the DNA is TGTGCCACTAAAAAAGGGACAGGGACTTACAATGAGCAGTTCTTC. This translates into CATKKGTGTYNEQFF.

CDR3 protein: CSVGYGSYEQYF. The CDR3 region has the DNA TGCAGCGTTGGGTACGGCTCCTACGAGCAGTACTTC. This rearrangement joins TRBV29-1 to TRBJ2-7, with no clear D. CDR1 and CDR2 from the germline V gene are SQVTM and ANQGSEA. This CDR3 region has 12 residues. V lost 4 bases and J lost 0, with 7 bases in between.

In DNA, the CDR3 is TGTGCCAGCAGCTCTGGCGGAGGGACCTCGTACAATGAGCAGTTCTTC. Translated: CASSSGGGTSYNEQFF. J is TRBJ2-1 and V is TRBV7-2; a weak D match, TRBD2 (6 bases). CDR3 length: 16 residues. Germline-derived CDR1 and CDR2 are SGHTA and FQGNSA. V gave up 4 bases and J gave up 4 bases, with 17 bases separating them.

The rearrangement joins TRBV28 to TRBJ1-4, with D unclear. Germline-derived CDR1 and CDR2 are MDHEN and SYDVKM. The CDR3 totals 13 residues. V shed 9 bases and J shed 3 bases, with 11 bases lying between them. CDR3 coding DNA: TGTGCCAGTGCGAGCGGGTCTAATGAAAAACTGTTTTTT. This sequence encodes CASASGSNEKLFF.

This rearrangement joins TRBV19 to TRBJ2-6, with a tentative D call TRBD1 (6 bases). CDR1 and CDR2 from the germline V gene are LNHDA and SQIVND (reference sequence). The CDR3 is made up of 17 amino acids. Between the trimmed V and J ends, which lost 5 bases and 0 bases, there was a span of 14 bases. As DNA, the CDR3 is TGTGCCAGTAGTTCCCGGGACACAGGCTCTGGGGCCAACGTCCTGACTTTC. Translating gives CASSSRDTGSGANVLTF.

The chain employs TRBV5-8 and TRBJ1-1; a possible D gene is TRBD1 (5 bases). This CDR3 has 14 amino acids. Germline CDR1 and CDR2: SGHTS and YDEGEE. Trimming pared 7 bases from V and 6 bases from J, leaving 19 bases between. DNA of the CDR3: TGTGCCAGCCGAGAGTTTTCAGGGAGGGCTGAAGCTTTCTTT. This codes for CASREFSGRAEAFF.

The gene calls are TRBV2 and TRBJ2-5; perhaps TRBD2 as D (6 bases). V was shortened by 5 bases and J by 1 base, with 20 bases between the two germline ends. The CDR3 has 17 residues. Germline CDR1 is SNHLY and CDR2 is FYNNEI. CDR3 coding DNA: TGTGCCAGCAGTCCTAAGAGGGCCGGGACTTTCCAAGAGACCCAGTACTTC. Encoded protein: CASSPKRAGTFQETQYF.

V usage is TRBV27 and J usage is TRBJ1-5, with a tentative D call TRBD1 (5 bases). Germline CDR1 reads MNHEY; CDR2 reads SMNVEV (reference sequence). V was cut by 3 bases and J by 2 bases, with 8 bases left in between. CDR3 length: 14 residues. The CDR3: CASSFEGRNQPQHF. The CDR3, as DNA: TGTGCCAGCAGTTTCGAGGGACGCAATCAGCCCCAGCATTTT.

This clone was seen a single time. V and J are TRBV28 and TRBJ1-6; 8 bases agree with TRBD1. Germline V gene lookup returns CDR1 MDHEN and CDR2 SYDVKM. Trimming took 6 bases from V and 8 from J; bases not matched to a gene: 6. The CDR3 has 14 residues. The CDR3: CASRAGGSYSPLHF. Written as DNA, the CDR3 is TGTGCCAGCAGGGCAGGGGGCTCTTATTCACCCCTCCACTTT.

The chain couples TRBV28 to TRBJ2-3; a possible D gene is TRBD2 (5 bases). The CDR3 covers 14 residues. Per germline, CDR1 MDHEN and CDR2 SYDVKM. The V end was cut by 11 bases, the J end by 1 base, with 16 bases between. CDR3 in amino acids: CASERERGTDTQYF. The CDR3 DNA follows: TGTGCCTCGGAAAGGGAGAGAGGCACAGATACGCAGTATTTT.

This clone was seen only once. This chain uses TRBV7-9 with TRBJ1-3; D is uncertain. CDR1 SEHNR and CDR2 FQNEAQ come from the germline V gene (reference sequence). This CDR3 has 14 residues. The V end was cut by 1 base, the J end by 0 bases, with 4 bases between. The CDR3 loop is CASSLDRSGNTIYF. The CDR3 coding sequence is TGTGCCAGCAGCTTAGACCGCTCTGGAAACACCATATATTTT. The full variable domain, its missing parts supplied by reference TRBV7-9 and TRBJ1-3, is DTGVSQNPRHKITKRGQNVTFRCDPISEHNRLYWYRQTLGQGPEFLTYFQNEAQLEKSRLLSDRFSAERPKGSFSTLEIQRTEQGDSAMYLCASSLDRSGNTIYFGEGSWLTVV.

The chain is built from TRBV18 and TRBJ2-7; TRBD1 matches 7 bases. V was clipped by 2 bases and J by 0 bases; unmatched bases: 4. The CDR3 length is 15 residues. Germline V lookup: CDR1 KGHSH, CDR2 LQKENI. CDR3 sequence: CASSPTGTDSYEQYF. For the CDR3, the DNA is TGTGCCAGCTCACCAACCGGGACAGACTCCTACGAGCAGTACTTC. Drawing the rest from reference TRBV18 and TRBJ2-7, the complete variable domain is NAGVMQNPRHLVRRRGQEARLRCSPMKGHSHVYWYRQLPEEGLKFMVYLQKENIIDESGMPKERFSAEFPKEGPSILRIQQVVRGDSAAYFCASSPTGTDSYEQYFGPGTRLTVT.

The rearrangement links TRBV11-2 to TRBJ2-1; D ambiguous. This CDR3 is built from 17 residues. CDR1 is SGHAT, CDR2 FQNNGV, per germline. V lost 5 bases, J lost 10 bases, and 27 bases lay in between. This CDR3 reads CASSPFMGSRPVREQFF. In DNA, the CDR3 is TGTGCCAGCAGCCCCTTCATGGGTAGCCGACCGGTGAGGGAGCAGTTCTTC.

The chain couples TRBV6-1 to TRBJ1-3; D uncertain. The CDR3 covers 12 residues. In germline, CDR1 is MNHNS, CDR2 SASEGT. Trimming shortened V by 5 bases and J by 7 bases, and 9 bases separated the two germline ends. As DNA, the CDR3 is TGTGCCAGCAGTCCGGTGGGGAACACCATATATTTT. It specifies CASSPVGNTIYF.

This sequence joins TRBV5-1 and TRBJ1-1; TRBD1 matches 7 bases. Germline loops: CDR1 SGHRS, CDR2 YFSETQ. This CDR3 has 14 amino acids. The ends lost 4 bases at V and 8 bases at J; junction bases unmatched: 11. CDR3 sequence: CASSPPDSGGEAFF. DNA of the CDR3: TGCGCCAGCAGCCCACCTGACTCAGGGGGGGAAGCTTTCTTT. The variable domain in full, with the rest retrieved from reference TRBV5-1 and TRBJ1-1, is KAGVTQTPRYLIKTRGQQVTLSCSPISGHRSVSWYQQTPGQGLQFLFEYFSETQRNKGNFPGRFSGRQFSNSRSEMNVSTLELGDSALYLCASSPPDSGGEAFFGQGTRLTVV.